This T cell receptor (beta chain) was sequenced for a study of CD8 T cells in ankylosing spondylitis. Study outcomes and limitations: Significant enrichment of disease-linked clones was reported in matched ankylosing spondylitis synovial fluid. Ankylosing spondylitis blood appeared to carry a characteristic TCR beta motif of several highly homologous variants.

Concerning this clonotype: Antigen unknown.

TCRdb analysed the 5' RACE reads with MiXCR anew, one entry per CDR3 protein. The table shows 220,000 or so distinct CDR3 sequences, with around 18% occurring only once. J was trimmed by 1 base and V by 6 bases; bases with no gene match: 5. The CDR3 loop spans 15 amino acids. Germline CDR1 is MNHEY and CDR2 is SVGEGT. The origin of this receptor is a male donor with ankylosing spondylitis. J is TRBJ1-3 and V is TRBV6-2 or TRBV6-3; TRBD1 agrees at 8 bases. What was sequenced was blood, either unsorted or a sorted T cell fraction (not recorded which). CDR3 DNA sequence: TGTGCCAGCAGCGGACAGGGTGCTTCTGGAAACACCATATATTTT. Amino acid sequence: CASSGQGASGNTIYF.